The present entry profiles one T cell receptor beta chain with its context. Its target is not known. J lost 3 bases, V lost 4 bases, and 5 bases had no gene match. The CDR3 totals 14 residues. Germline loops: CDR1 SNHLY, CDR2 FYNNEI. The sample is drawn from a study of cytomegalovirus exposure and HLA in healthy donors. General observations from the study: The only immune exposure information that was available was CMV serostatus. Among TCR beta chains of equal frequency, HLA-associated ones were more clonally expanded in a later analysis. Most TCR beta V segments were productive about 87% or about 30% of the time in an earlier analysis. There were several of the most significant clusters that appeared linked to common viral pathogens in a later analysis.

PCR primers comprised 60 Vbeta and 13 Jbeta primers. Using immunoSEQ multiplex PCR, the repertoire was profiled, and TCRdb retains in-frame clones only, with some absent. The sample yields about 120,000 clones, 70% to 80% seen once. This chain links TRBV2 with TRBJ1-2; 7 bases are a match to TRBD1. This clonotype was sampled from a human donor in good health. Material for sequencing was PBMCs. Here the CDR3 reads CASSGQGTDYGYTF. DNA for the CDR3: TGTGCCAGCAGTGGCCAAGGGACAGACTATGGCTACACCTTC.